The rows below give T cell receptor beta chains drawn from one sample of a study of blood T cells in healthy people across ages. Each CDR3 protein is one row after TCRdb ran MiXCR on the 5' RACE reads. Of over 1,200,000 distinct CDR3 sequences listed, around 59% are singletons. Sequencing used blood. The receptor source for this set is a man aged 18 to 30 in good health. The CDR3 runs from the conserved cysteine through the conserved F or W. The order of the fields is V gene, J gene, clone size, D gene, CDR3 DNA, CDR3 protein. The D gene is left open where the match is weak. Clone size is stated in some rows and not others, as once, few, many or a class when expanded.

V gene: TRBV29-1; J gene: TRBJ2-3; clone size: few; D gene: .; CDR3 DNA: TGCAGCGTTGAAGCTCTTCTCACAGATACGCAGTATTTT; CDR3 protein: CSVEALLTDTQYF
V gene: TRBV20-1; J gene: TRBJ2-3; clone size: .; D gene: .; CDR3 DNA: TGCAGTGCTAGTGACGATGGGTTAAGTACTAGCACAGATACGCAGTATTTT; CDR3 protein: CSASDDGLSTSTDTQYF
V gene: TRBV4-2; J gene: TRBJ2-7; clone size: .; D gene: .; CDR3 DNA: TGTGCCAGCAGCCAAGAAGCTGGGACCGAGCAGTACTTC; CDR3 protein: CASSQEAGTEQYF
V gene: TRBV20-1; J gene: TRBJ2-1; clone size: .; D gene: TRBD2; CDR3 DNA: TGCAGTGCCTCCCCACGGGGGGATGAGCAGTTCTTC; CDR3 protein: CSASPRGDEQFF
V gene: TRBV10-3; J gene: TRBJ2-3; clone size: .; D gene: TRBD2; CDR3 DNA: TGTGCCATTAGACTAGCGGGAGTTGAGGGCACAGATACGCAGTATTTT; CDR3 protein: CAIRLAGVEGTDTQYF
V gene: TRBV12-3/TRBV12-4; J gene: TRBJ2-5; clone size: many; D gene: .; CDR3 DNA: TGTGCCAGCAGCTCGATCGGGGAGACCCAGTACTTC; CDR3 protein: CASSSIGETQYF
V gene: TRBV5-5; J gene: TRBJ2-5; clone size: .; D gene: TRBD2; CDR3 DNA: TGTGCCAGCAGCTTGTCCGGGACTAGTGGTTGGACTAAACAAGAGACCCAGTACTTC; CDR3 protein: CASSLSGTSGWTKQETQYF
V gene: TRBV10-3; J gene: TRBJ1-2; clone size: .; D gene: TRBD1; CDR3 DNA: TGTGCCATCAGTCGGACAGGTCAAGGTGGCTACACCTTC; CDR3 protein: CAISRTGQGGYTF
V gene: TRBV3-1; J gene: TRBJ2-2; clone size: .; D gene: .; CDR3 DNA: TGTGCCAGCAGCCTGCTCGGTGGGGGTCGGATAGGCGGGGAGCTGTTTTTT; CDR3 protein: CASSLLGGGRIGGELFF
V gene: TRBV4-1; J gene: TRBJ2-3; clone size: .; D gene: .; CDR3 DNA: TGCGCCAGCAGCCAGCAAGATGTACCAGATACGCAGTATTTT; CDR3 protein: CASSQQDVPDTQYF
V gene: TRBV4-1; J gene: TRBJ1-1; clone size: .; D gene: .; CDR3 DNA: TGCGCCAGCAGCCCGGAAGCCCGGGACTTCATGAACACTGAAGCTTTCTTT; CDR3 protein: CASSPEARDFMNTEAFF
V gene: TRBV4-2; J gene: TRBJ2-1; clone size: .; D gene: TRBD2; CDR3 DNA: TGTGCCAGCAGCCAAGGGGGTCTAGCGGGGGACAATGAGCAGTTCTTC; CDR3 protein: CASSQGGLAGDNEQFF
V gene: TRBV6-5; J gene: TRBJ2-7; clone size: few; D gene: TRBD1; CDR3 DNA: TGTGCCAGCAGTTCCCGGAACCGGGACAGGCCCTACGAGCAGTACTTC; CDR3 protein: CASSSRNRDRPYEQYF
V gene: TRBV4-1; J gene: TRBJ2-7; clone size: once; D gene: .; CDR3 DNA: TGCGCCAGCAGCCAAGATTACCGCGAGCAGTACTTC; CDR3 protein: CASSQDYREQYF
V gene: TRBV27; J gene: TRBJ1-4; clone size: .; D gene: .; CDR3 DNA: TGTGCCAGCAGCCCGGACTGGACTAATGAAAAACTGTTTTTT; CDR3 protein: CASSPDWTNEKLFF
V gene: TRBV12-3/TRBV12-4; J gene: TRBJ2-1; clone size: few; D gene: TRBD1; CDR3 DNA: TGTGCCAGCAGGGCGGGACAGGGGATGCATGAGCAGTTCTTC; CDR3 protein: CASRAGQGMHEQFF
V gene: TRBV6-1; J gene: TRBJ2-3; clone size: .; D gene: .; CDR3 DNA: TGTGCCAGCACTCCCGTCGGCAGTTACACAGATACGCAGTATTTT; CDR3 protein: CASTPVGSYTDTQYF
V gene: TRBV29-1; J gene: TRBJ2-5; clone size: few; D gene: TRBD1; CDR3 DNA: TGCAGCGTAGATGGACAGGGCGCGGAGACCCAGTACTTC; CDR3 protein: CSVDGQGAETQYF
V gene: TRBV27; J gene: TRBJ2-7; clone size: .; D gene: TRBD2; CDR3 DNA: TGTGCCAGCGGTACCGGGACTAGCTTTTACTACGAGCAGTACTTC; CDR3 protein: CASGTGTSFYYEQYF
V gene: TRBV7-2; J gene: TRBJ2-5; clone size: .; D gene: TRBD2; CDR3 DNA: TGTGCCAGCAGCTCTCAACTAGCGGGTCCGGGGACCCAGTACTTC; CDR3 protein: CASSSQLAGPGTQYF
V gene: TRBV29-1; J gene: TRBJ2-6; clone size: .; D gene: .; CDR3 DNA: TGCAGCGTCTACCCGACAGGATCGGAAAACGTCCTGACTTTC; CDR3 protein: CSVYPTGSENVLTF
V gene: TRBV6-1; J gene: TRBJ2-5; clone size: .; D gene: TRBD2; CDR3 DNA: TGTGCCAGCAGTGATTGGGACTACCACCAAGAGACCCAGTACTTC; CDR3 protein: CASSDWDYHQETQYF
V gene: TRBV24-1; J gene: TRBJ1-5; clone size: .; D gene: TRBD1; CDR3 DNA: TGTGCCACCAGTGATTCTGGGGGACAGAATCAGCCCCAGCATTTT; CDR3 protein: CATSDSGGQNQPQHF
V gene: TRBV7-2; J gene: TRBJ1-2; clone size: .; D gene: TRBD1; CDR3 DNA: TGTGCCAGCAGCCGAACGGGGACAGTCCTTACCTCTAACTACGGCTACACCTTC; CDR3 protein: CASSRTGTVLTSNYGYTF
V gene: TRBV30; J gene: TRBJ2-7; clone size: .; D gene: .; CDR3 DNA: TGTGCCTGGAGTGTACCCTACGAGCAGTACTTC; CDR3 protein: CAWSVPYEQYF
V gene: TRBV4-1; J gene: TRBJ1-4; clone size: .; D gene: .; CDR3 DNA: TGCGCCAGCAGCCAACGGGACAACACTAATGAAAAACTGTTTTTT; CDR3 protein: CASSQRDNTNEKLFF
V gene: TRBV5-1; J gene: TRBJ2-7; clone size: .; D gene: .; CDR3 DNA: TGCGCCAGCAACCCGGGGGACAGTACCTACGAGCAGTACTTC; CDR3 protein: CASNPGDSTYEQYF
V gene: TRBV28; J gene: TRBJ2-1; clone size: .; D gene: TRBD2; CDR3 DNA: TGTGCCAGTAGATCATTGAGCGGGGGAAGGAATGAGCAGTTCTTC; CDR3 protein: CASRSLSGGRNEQFF
V gene: TRBV4-2; J gene: TRBJ1-2; clone size: few; D gene: .; CDR3 DNA: TGTGCCAGCAGCCAAGAGTCAGGGAACTATGGCTACACCTTC; CDR3 protein: CASSQESGNYGYTF
V gene: TRBV28; J gene: TRBJ1-2; clone size: .; D gene: TRBD1; CDR3 DNA: TGTGCCAGCAGGAAAACAGGGGGCGCCAATAACTATGGCTACACCTTC; CDR3 protein: CASRKTGGANNYGYTF
V gene: TRBV3-1; J gene: TRBJ2-1; clone size: .; D gene: .; CDR3 DNA: TGTGCCAGCAGCGCCCGGGACAAGTACTACAATGAGCAGTTCTTC; CDR3 protein: CASSARDKYYNEQFF
V gene: TRBV4-1; J gene: TRBJ2-7; clone size: .; D gene: TRBD1; CDR3 DNA: TGCGCCAGCAGCTCCCCCGAGACAGGGATTTACGAGCAGTACTTC; CDR3 protein: CASSSPETGIYEQYF